This record concerns one T cell receptor (beta chain) sequence. The libraries were made with immunoSEQ v3. TCRdb's copy holds only in-frame clones and misses some; the assay was immunoSEQ multiplex PCR. This repertoire shows tens of thousands of clones, 78% found once; its top ten account for roughly 7%. Time point reported: pre-treatment sample, taken before nivolumab and TIL therapy. The sample belongs to a study of TIL therapy for anti-PD-1-resistant metastatic lung cancer. Trimming removed 5 bases from V and 5 bases from J; junction bases left unmatched: 9. CDR1 is SGHTA, CDR2 FQGTGA, per germline. This CDR3 has 15 amino acids.

The source of this sequence is a person aged 25 to 80 with non-small cell lung cancer. The rearrangement uses TRBV7-3 and TRBJ2-1, with TRBD2 matching over 7 bases. The sequenced sample was blood, obtained at baseline. The DNA for the CDR3 is TGTGCCAGCAGCCTCCGGGGGGTTGGCGACAATGAGCAGTTCTTC. This sequence encodes CASSLRGVGDNEQFF.